The present entry profiles one T cell receptor beta chain with its context. The junction does not match germline at one end; this may be a read error. This sample stems from a study of blood T cell repertoires in COVID-19. A PCR-confirmed or clinician-diagnosed COVID-19 case had contacted exposed participants within 2 weeks of entry. This CDR3 is built from 12 residues. Germline assignment: CDR1 SGHRS and CDR2 YFSETQ. How the authors handled the data: How many nucleated cells were present was estimated from reference gene primer amplification. Data came from immunoSEQ multiplex PCR; TCRdb stores just in-frame clones and leaves some out. V and J calls and clone size come straight from that table; D and trimming were deduced from the DNA. The data show approximately 250,000 clones, about 90% seen once.

The sample taken for sequencing was PBMCs or T cells enriched from blood (not recorded which). V usage is TRBV5-1 and J usage is TRBJ1-1; D is ambiguous. This sequence originates from a middle-aged woman who had been exposed to COVID-19. CDR3: CASSLSNTEAFF. The CDR3 nucleotides read TGTGCCAGCAGCTTGTCAAACACTGAAGCTTTCTTT.